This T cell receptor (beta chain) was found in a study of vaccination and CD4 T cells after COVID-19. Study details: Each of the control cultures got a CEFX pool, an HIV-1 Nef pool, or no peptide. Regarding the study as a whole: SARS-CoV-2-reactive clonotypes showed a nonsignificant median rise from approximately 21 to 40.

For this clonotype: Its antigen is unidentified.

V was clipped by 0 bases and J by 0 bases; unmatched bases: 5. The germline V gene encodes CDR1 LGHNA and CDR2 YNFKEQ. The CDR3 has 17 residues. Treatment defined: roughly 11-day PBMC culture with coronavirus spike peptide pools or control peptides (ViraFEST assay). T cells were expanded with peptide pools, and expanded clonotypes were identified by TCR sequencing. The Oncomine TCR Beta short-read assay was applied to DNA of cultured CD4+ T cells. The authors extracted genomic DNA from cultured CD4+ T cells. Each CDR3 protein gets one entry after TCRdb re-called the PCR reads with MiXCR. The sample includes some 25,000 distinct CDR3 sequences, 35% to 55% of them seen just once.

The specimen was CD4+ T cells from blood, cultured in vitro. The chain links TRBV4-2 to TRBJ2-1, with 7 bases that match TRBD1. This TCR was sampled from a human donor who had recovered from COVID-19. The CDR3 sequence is CASSQDTGAYSYNEQFF. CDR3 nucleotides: TGTGCCAGCAGCCAAGATACAGGGGCCTACTCCTACAATGAGCAGTTCTTC.